This entry features one T cell receptor (beta chain) sequence. Its antigen is undetermined. These data originate in a study of OX40 agonist ivuxolimab in advanced cancers. Study details: With ivuxolimab, an agonistic anti-OX40 (CD134) antibody, patients were treated. Study outcomes and limitations: In the 0.1 to 3.0 mg/kg range, CD4+ and CD8+ blood T cells had expanded clonally by week 6.

Some clones are missing from TCRdb's copy, which holds only in-frame ones; the method was immunoSEQ multiplex PCR. The repertoire holds about 86,000 clones, with about 89% as singletons. The sequenced sample was CD4+ or CD8+ T cells sorted from blood, obtained in a trial of the OX40 agonist ivuxolimab. The receptor's source is an adult with an advanced solid tumor such as melanoma, head and neck, liver or kidney cancer.

The DNA for the CDR3 is TGCGCCAGCAGCTCTGCGACAGGGGCGAACACTGAAGCTTTCTTT. Translating gives CASSSATGANTEAFF. J is TRBJ1-1 and V is TRBV5-1; 8 bases fit TRBD1. The V gene end was trimmed by 3 bases and the J gene end by 1 base; junction bases not matched to a gene: 5. Germline loops: CDR1 SGHRS, CDR2 YFSETQ. The CDR3 runs 15 residues.